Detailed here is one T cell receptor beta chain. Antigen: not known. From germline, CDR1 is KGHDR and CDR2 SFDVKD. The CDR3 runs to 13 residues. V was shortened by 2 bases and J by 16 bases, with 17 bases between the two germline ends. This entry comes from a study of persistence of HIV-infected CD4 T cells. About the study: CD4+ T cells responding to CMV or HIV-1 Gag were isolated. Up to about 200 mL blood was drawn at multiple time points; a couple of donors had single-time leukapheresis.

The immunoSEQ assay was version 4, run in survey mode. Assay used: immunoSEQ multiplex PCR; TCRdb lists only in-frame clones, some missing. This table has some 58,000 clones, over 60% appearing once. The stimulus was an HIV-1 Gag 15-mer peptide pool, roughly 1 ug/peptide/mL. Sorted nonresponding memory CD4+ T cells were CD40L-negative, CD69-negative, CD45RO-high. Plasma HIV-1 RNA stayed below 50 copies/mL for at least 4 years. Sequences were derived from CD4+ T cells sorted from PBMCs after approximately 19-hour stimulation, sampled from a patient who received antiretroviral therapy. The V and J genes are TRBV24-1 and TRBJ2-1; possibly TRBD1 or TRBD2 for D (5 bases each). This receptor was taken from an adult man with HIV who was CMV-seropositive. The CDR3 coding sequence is TGTGCCACCAGTGATTCCGGGACGGCATCCCGATTCTTC. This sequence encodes CATSDSGTASRFF.